The 15 T cell receptor beta chains below all came from one sample that was sequenced in a study of response to subunit inactivated influenza vaccine. TCRdb recomputed calls from the RT-PCR reads with MiXCR, one row per CDR3 protein. The table lists 500,000 or so distinct CDR3 sequences, 10% to 11% of them singletons. Material: PBMCs from blood, obtained roughly 48 days after vaccination. These receptors were obtained from a man aged 50-59 years who received an inactivated influenza vaccine.

V gene TRBV6-5 combines with J gene TRBJ1-4; D perhaps matches TRBD1 (5 bases). Trimming pared 8 bases from V and 3 bases from J, leaving 7 bases between. Germline CDR1 is MNHEY and CDR2 is SVGAGI. This CDR3 has 12 residues. The CDR3 bases are TGTGCCAGCGGGGGTGCTAATGAAAAACTGTTTTTT. The encoded protein is CASGGANEKLFF.

Comments on this clonotype: This is likely a read error, given that the CDR3 carries no conserved phenylalanine or tryptophan at its end. This chain uses TRBV28 with TRBJ1-2; D possibly corresponds to TRBD1 (6 bases). Germline V gives CDR1 MDHEN, CDR2 SYDVKM. The CDR3 is made up of 16 amino acids. The V end lost 8 bases, the J end lost 5 bases, and 24 bases lay between the germline ends. CDR3 DNA: TGTGCCAGCGTACGGACCGGGACACGGATCCCATATGGCTACACCTCC. Translation: CASVRTGTRIPYGYTS.

This clonotype was picked up many times. The chain uses TRBV5-1 and TRBJ2-1, with 8 nucleotides matching TRBD1. CDR1 is SGHRS, CDR2 YFSETQ, per germline. J lost 5 bases, V lost 3 bases, and 4 bases had no gene match. The CDR3 length is 14 residues. The CDR3 nucleotides read TGCGCCAGCAGCTCAAGACAGGGGAACAATGAGCAGTTCTTC. This codes for CASSSRQGNNEQFF.

Only a few counts were recorded for this clonotype. The rearrangement links TRBV10-3 to TRBJ1-2; weak D call: TRBD1 (6 bases). Germline V gene sequence: CDR1 ENHRY, CDR2 SYGVKD. The CDR3 loop spans 19 amino acids. V dropped 3 bases and J dropped 0 bases, with 23 bases sitting between them. Written as DNA, the CDR3 is TGTGCCATCAGTGATTATCCTACAGGGTCGCCTGGCACTAACTATGGCTACACCTTC. This translates into CAISDYPTGSPGTNYGYTF.

This rearrangement joins TRBV6-5 to TRBJ1-2; a possible D gene is TRBD1 (6 bases). Trimming took 0 bases from V and 6 from J, leaving 11 bases between them. Germline assignment: CDR1 MNHEY and CDR2 SVGAGI. CDR3 length equals 14 residues. The CDR3 reads CASSYSRGANGYTF. In DNA form, the CDR3 reads TGTGCCAGCAGTTACTCTCGGGGGGCGAATGGCTACACCTTC.

This clonotype appeared a few times. The genes are TRBV7-2 and TRBJ2-7, with D maybe TRBD2 (5 bases). Per the germline V gene, CDR1 is SGHTA and CDR2 is FQGNSA. This CDR3 region has 14 residues. V was clipped by 0 bases and J by 5 bases, with 11 bases between them. CDR3 DNA sequence: TGTGCCAGCAGCTTAGCGATGCTCGGGGACGAGCAGTACTTC. Protein sequence: CASSLAMLGDEQYF.

This clonotype appeared a few times. V gene TRBV7-8 combines with J gene TRBJ2-7, with D maybe TRBD1 (6 bases). The CDR3 has 15 amino acids. Germline CDR1 and CDR2: SGHVS and FQNEAQ. Trimming cost V 1 base and J 3 bases, with 13 bases left between them. The CDR3 DNA reads TGTGCCAGCAGCTTAGGCGGCCAGGGGCACTACGAGCAGTACTTC. This encodes CASSLGGQGHYEQYF.

The chain combines TRBV6-1 with TRBJ2-7, with TRBD1 matching over 10 bases. The germline gives CDR1 MNHNS, CDR2 SASEGT. CDR3 length: 17 residues. After removal of 6 bases from V and 0 bases from J, the junction contained 11 bases not matched to a gene. The CDR3 region is CASRPDAGQGTSYEQYF. CDR3 nucleotides: TGTGCCAGCAGACCCGACGCGGGACAGGGGACCTCCTACGAGCAGTACTTC.

This clonotype was observed at least ten times. This chain joins TRBV5-5 and TRBJ1-2, with 8 nucleotides matching TRBD1. This CDR3 has 14 residues. The V segment lost 3 bases and the J segment 2 bases; nucleotides outside the gene matches: 3. CDR1 is SGHKS, CDR2 YYEKEE, per germline (reference sequence). CDR3 nucleotides: TGTGCCAGCAGCTCGGGACAGGTGAACTATGGCTACACCTTC. It encodes CASSSGQVNYGYTF.

The chain links TRBV13 to TRBJ2-7; D possibly corresponds to TRBD2 (6 bases). Looked up from germline, CDR1 is PRHDT and CDR2 is FYEKMQ (reference sequence). Trimming cost V 5 bases and J 2 bases, with 16 bases left between them. The CDR3 totals 15 residues. The CDR3 DNA reads TGTGCCAGCAGCCCTGGGGGGTGGCGTGCCTACGAGCAGTACTTC. Translated: CASSPGGWRAYEQYF.

This clonotype has only a few counts. The chain is built from TRBV7-3 and TRBJ2-7; 7 bases line up with TRBD2. V was pared by 5 bases and J by 0 bases, with 10 bases of the junction left unmatched. Germline V gene data show CDR1 as SGHTA and CDR2 as FQGTGA. This CDR3 has 16 residues. CDR3 loop: CASSPVGGGSSYEQYF. The CDR3 DNA reads TGTGCCAGCAGCCCTGTCGGCGGGGGAAGCTCCTACGAGCAGTACTTC.

CDR3: CASSFRKTYEQYF. The CDR3 nucleotides read TGTGCCAGCAGCTTCCGGAAAACCTACGAGCAGTACTTC. V and J are TRBV5-6 and TRBJ2-7; D is unclear. This CDR3 spans 13 amino acids. The V end was cut by 2 bases, the J end by 2 bases, with 8 bases between. Germline V gives CDR1 SGHDT, CDR2 YYEEEE.

This clonotype showed up many times. This chain uses TRBV30 with TRBJ2-4; D is undetermined. The germline V gene has CDR1 GTSNPN and CDR2 SVGIG (reference sequence). This CDR3 is built from 12 residues. V was clipped by 1 base and J by 1 base, with 2 bases between them. CDR3 coding DNA: TGTGCCTGGAGTGCGGCCAAAAACATTCAGTACTTC. Translation gives CAWSAAKNIQYF. The full variable domain, with the rest looked up from reference TRBV30 and TRBJ2-4, is SQTIHQWPATLVQPVGSPLSLECTVEGTSNPNLYWYRQAAGRGLQLLFYSVGIGQISSEVPQNLSASRPQDRQFILSSKKLLLSDSGFYLCAWSAAKNIQYFGAGTRLSVL.

This clonotype was picked up a small number of times. The V call is TRBV6-1, the J call TRBJ2-1; a possible D gene is TRBD1 (6 bases). CDR1 and CDR2 (germline): MNHNS, SASEGT. The CDR3 runs 14 residues. Trimming shortened V by 8 bases and J by 0 bases, and 11 bases separated the two germline ends. CDR3 loop: CASSTGYSYNEQFF. CDR3 sequence (DNA): TGTGCCAGCTCAACAGGGTACTCCTACAATGAGCAGTTCTTC.

This chain joins TRBV4-1 and TRBJ2-2; D remains ambiguous. Germline V gene sequence: CDR1 MGHRA, CDR2 YSYEKL. Trimming pared 1 base from V and 9 bases from J, leaving 15 bases between. This CDR3 is 15 amino acids long. In DNA, the CDR3 is TGCGCCAGCAGCCAAGCCTCCGGGTGGGCAAGGGAGCTGTTTTTT. Encoded protein: CASSQASGWARELFF.